This T cell receptor beta chain was identified in a study of T cell repertoires in cytomegalovirus infection. MiXCR was run by TCRdb on the reads, yielding one entry per CDR3 protein. This table holds more than 150,000 distinct CDR3 sequences, about 20% found once. Germline assignment: CDR1 SGHNT and CDR2 YYREEE (reference sequence). This CDR3 has 14 residues. The V gene lost 5 bases and the J gene lost 4 bases, with 12 bases spanning the gap. The gene calls are TRBV5-4 and TRBJ2-2, with D possibly TRBD1 on 7 matching bases. The material sequenced was PBMCs. This receptor was taken from a human donor in good health (CMV status not recorded). Some clones in this sample may be carry-over from other donors' samples. The chain's CDR3 is CASRPGGSTGELFF. The DNA for the CDR3 is TGTGCCAGCAGACCAGGGGGGAGCACCGGGGAGCTGTTTTTT.